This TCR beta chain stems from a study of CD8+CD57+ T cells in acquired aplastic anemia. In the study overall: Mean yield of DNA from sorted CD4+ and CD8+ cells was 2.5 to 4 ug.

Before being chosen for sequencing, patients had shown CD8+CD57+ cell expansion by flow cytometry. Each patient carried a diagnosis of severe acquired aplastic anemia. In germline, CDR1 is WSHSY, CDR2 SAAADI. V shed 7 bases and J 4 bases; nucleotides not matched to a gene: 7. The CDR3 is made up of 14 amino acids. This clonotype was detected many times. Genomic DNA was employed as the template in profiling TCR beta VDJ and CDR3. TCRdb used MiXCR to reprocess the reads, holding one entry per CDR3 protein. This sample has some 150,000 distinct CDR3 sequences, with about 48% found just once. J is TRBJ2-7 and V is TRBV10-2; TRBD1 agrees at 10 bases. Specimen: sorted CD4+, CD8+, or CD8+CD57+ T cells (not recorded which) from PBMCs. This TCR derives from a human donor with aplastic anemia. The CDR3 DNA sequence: TGCGCCAGCACCCCCCCGGGACAGGGGTACGAGCAGTACTTC. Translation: CASTPPGQGYEQYF.